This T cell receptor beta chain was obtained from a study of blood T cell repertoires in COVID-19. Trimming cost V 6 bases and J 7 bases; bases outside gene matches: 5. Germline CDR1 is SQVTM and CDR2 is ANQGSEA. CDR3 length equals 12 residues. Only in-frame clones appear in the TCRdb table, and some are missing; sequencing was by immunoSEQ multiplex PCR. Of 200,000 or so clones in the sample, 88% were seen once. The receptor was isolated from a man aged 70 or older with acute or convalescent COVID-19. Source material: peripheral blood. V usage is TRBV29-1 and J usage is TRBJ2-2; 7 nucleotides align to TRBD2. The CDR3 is CSVETGGGELFF. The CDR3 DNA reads TGCAGCGTCGAAACGGGGGGCGGGGAGCTGTTTTTT.